A selection of T cell receptor beta chains follows, all from one sample in a study of a mutant IDH1 vaccine in newly diagnosed glioma. TCRdb's copy holds only in-frame clones and misses some; the assay was immunoSEQ multiplex PCR. The sample contains about 68,000 clones, approximately 84% of which appear only once. No antigen has been identified for these receptors. Sequencing used PBMCs, obtained from a glioma patient whose treatment included an IDH1 peptide vaccine. The receptor source for this set is a man younger than 35 with glioma. CDR3s include the opening cysteine and the closing phenylalanine or tryptophan. D genes are given only for firm matches. Size is stated for part of the rows, as once, few or many counts, or as a class when the clone is expanded.

J	size	V	D	CDR3	DNA
TRBJ2-7	.	TRBV7-2	.	CASSLAGSSYEQYF	TGTGCCAGCAGCTTAGCAGGGAGTTCCTACGAGCAGTACTTC
TRBJ1-3	.	TRBV6-5	.	CASSYQGSAGNTIYF	TGTGCCAGCAGTTACCAGGGCTCCGCTGGAAACACCATATATTTT
TRBJ1-2	.	TRBV7-2	.	CASSLVVPNYGYTF	TGTGCCAGCAGCTTAGTTGTACCGAACTATGGCTACACCTTC
TRBJ2-3	.	TRBV9	.	CASSVQGSDTQYF	TGTGCCAGCAGCGTACAGGGGAGTGATACGCAGTATTTT
TRBJ2-7	.	TRBV5-1	.	CASSWAGEGYEQYF	TGCGCCAGCAGCTGGGCAGGGGAAGGGTACGAGCAGTACTTC
TRBJ2-1	.	TRBV7-9	.	CASSLGGVNQFF	TGTGCCAGCAGCTTAGGCGGGGTCAATCAATTCTTC
TRBJ1-1	.	TRBV18	.	CASSKGGNTEAFF	TGTGCCAGCTCAAAAGGGGGAAACACTGAAGCTTTCTTT
TRBJ2-5	.	TRBV30	TRBD1	CAWKRTGTETQYF	TGTGCCTGGAAAAGGACAGGGACGGAGACCCAGTACTTC
TRBJ1-1	few	TRBV9	.	CASSVGENTEAFF	TGTGCCAGCAGCGTAGGTGAGAACACTGAAGCTTTCTTT
TRBJ2-7	.	TRBV7-9	TRBD1	CASSSNVGDRDYEQYF	TGTGCCAGCAGCTCAAACGTCGGGGACAGGGATTACGAGCAGTACTTC
TRBJ1-5	.	TRBV12-2	.	CASREQCGPGSNQPQHF	TGTGCAAGTCGCGAGCAGTGCGGGCCCGGGAGCAATCAGCCCCAGCATTTT
TRBJ2-1	once	TRBV11-2	TRBD2	CASSFPGTSGLREQFF	TGTGCCAGCAGCTTTCCCGGGACTAGCGGACTAAGAGAGCAGTTCTTC
TRBJ1-1	.	TRBV27	.	CASSLSREGETEAFF	TGTGCCAGCAGTTTAAGTCGAGAGGGCGAGACTGAAGCTTTCTTT
TRBJ2-7	once	TRBV7-9	.	CASSPTGTNYEQYF	TGTGCCAGCAGCCCGACAGGGACTAACTACGAGCAGTACTTC
TRBJ2-7	few	TRBV7-2	TRBD2	CASSFAGDSYEQYF	TGTGCCAGCAGCTTTGCGGGAGACTCCTACGAGCAGTACTTC
TRBJ2-1	.	TRBV5-4	TRBD2	CASSLTSGSYNEQFF	TGTGCCAGCAGCTTGACTAGCGGCTCATACAATGAGCAGTTCTTC
TRBJ2-7	.	TRBV6-1	TRBD1	CASKTGTGVVREQYF	TGTGCCAGCAAAACCGGGACAGGGGTCGTTCGAGAGCAGTACTTC
TRBJ1-5	.	TRBV15	.	CATSREVRSNQPQHF	TGTGCCACCAGCAGAGAGGTGCGCAGCAATCAGCCCCAGCATTTT
TRBJ1-2	.	TRBV27	.	CASRLNGGYTF	TGTGCCAGCAGACTAAATGGGGGCTACACCTTC
TRBJ1-2	.	TRBV7-2	.	CASSLVGVGYGYTF	TGTGCCAGCAGCTTAGTAGGGGTCGGCTATGGCTACACCTTC
TRBJ2-5	.	TRBV5-4	TRBD1	CASSPRDRVMETQYF	TGTGCCAGCAGCCCCCGGGACAGGGTTATGGAGACCCAGTACTTC
TRBJ1-1	.	TRBV19	TRBD1	CASSPGGGVTEAFF	TGTGCCAGTAGTCCGGGAGGGGGCGTCACTGAAGCTTTCTTT
TRBJ1-2	once	TRBV28	TRBD1	CASSFGLVRGPRDYGYTF	TGTGCCAGCAGTTTCGGTTTAGTCAGGGGGCCCCGTGACTATGGCTACACCTTC
TRBJ1-5	few	TRBV9	TRBD1	CASSVGQGNQPQHF	TGTGCCAGCAGCGTGGGACAGGGAAATCAGCCCCAGCATTTT
TRBJ1-4	.	TRBV4-1	.	CASSLFLTPGNEKLFF	TGCGCCAGCAGCCTGTTTCTCACCCCAGGGAATGAAAAACTGTTTTTT
TRBJ1-5	.	TRBV19	.	CASSIRKGGNQPQHF	TGTGCCAGTAGTATCCGTAAAGGAGGCAATCAGCCCCAGCATTTT
TRBJ2-2	once	TRBV2	.	CASSEAQGTGELFF	TGTGCCAGCAGTGAAGCGCAGGGCACCGGGGAGCTGTTTTTT
TRBJ1-6	.	TRBV21-1	.	CASSLHTSPLHF	TGTGCCAGCAGCCTCCACACTTCACCCCTCCACTTT
TRBJ1-1	few	TRBV7-9	TRBD1	CASSHRTGSDTEAFF	TGTGCCAGCAGCCACAGGACAGGGTCAGACACTGAAGCTTTCTTT
TRBJ2-7	.	TRBV30	.	CAWSPGRGSYEQYF	TGTGCCTGGAGTCCAGGCAGGGGATCCTACGAGCAGTACTTC
TRBJ2-7	.	TRBV6-5	.	CASSHRKDYEQYF	TGTGCCAGCAGTCACCGGAAAGACTACGAGCAGTACTTC
TRBJ1-1	few	TRBV5-1	.	CASSLAGMNTEAFF	TGCGCCAGCAGCTTGGCAGGGATGAACACTGAAGCTTTCTTT
TRBJ1-1	.	TRBV19	.	CASTFTTVPGGTEAFF	TGTGCCAGTACTTTTACGACAGTTCCTGGGGGCACTGAAGCTTTCTTT
TRBJ1-1	.	TRBV7-9	.	CASSLARLNTEAFF	TGTGCCAGCAGCTTAGCACGGTTGAACACTGAAGCTTTCTTT
TRBJ2-3	.	TRBV30	TRBD2	CAWGSGVEIDTQYF	TGTGCCTGGGGAAGCGGGGTTGAAATAGATACGCAGTATTTT